A single TCR beta chain is shown here with its context. No antigen is known for it. No quality values exist for individual bases; no much larger clone is one base distant. The data originate from a study of T cells after yellow fever vaccination (dated 2019 in TCRdb). Looking at the study overall: The SMART-Seq v4 Ultra Low Input RNA kit was used to prepare libraries from fractions with low cell numbers. Blood samples were taken at several timepoints before and after primary and secondary immunization, and bulk PBMC replicates and cell subsets were isolated. To follow T-cell clones before and after primary and booster YFV17D yellow fever vaccination, bulk TCR alpha and beta repertoires were sequenced over time. Two healthy male donors, one aged 18 to 30 and one aged 30 to 40 years, were included in the cohort. Study-wide findings and limitations: The secondary T-cell response was weaker than the primary response but faster, peaking on day 5 instead of day 15. After the booster, most of the clones that had expanded following primary vaccination were detected again (96% of CD4 and around 88% of CD8), which suggests that memory was broadly maintained. Computational filtering was required because FACS-sorted repertoires could contain abundant contaminating clonotypes from the bulk population. A small share of clonotypes was detected in both CD4 and CD8 compartments, with the overlap likely arising from convergent recombination. Only a couple of donors were included in the study, so the extent to which the findings can be generalized is limited.

CDR1 and CDR2 were assigned from the germline V gene (reference sequence) as LGHDT and YNNKEL. Here V drops 0 bases and J drops 4 bases, and the junction holds 3 bases not matched to any gene. The CDR3 contains 14 residues, cysteine and phenylalanine counted. Just CDR3 DNA is preserved here, 42 bases in frame from base 1. TCR cDNA was made using 5'RACE template switching, a step that added a universal primer site and unique molecular identifiers. Priming of cDNA synthesis was performed from both the TCR alpha and TCR beta constant segments. Library amplification used two PCR steps, and the second PCR step added sample barcodes and sequencing adapters. Sequencing of the libraries was done on either Illumina HiSeq 2500 (2x100 bp) or NovaSeq (2x150 bp). The study's own analysis went as follows. MIGEC handled demultiplexing of reads and collapsing into UMI consensus sequences, while MiXCR performed V(D)J alignment. Clonotypes responding to the vaccine were identified with edgeR on replicate PBMC samples, with the criteria of FDR below 0.01 and a log2 fold change above 5 up to day 15. Each bulk clonotype received a CD4 or CD8 identity based on whether the sequenced CD4 or CD8 repertoire contained that clonotype at higher abundance. TCRdb ran its own pipeline on the public reads, namely fastp trimming at Q25 and MiXCR clone calling, and kept in-frame beta chains. Rows merge per CDR3 protein into single entries with the most common DNA and genes. Here the V and J calls rest on TCRdb's processing, not on the authors' analysis. The sample table contains hundreds of thousands of distinct CDR3 sequences; only one count was recorded for about 19% of them. The ten largest clones capture 13% to 15% of the sample.

Per the publication, the treatment or condition label means: live attenuated yellow fever vaccine strain. At every blood-draw timepoint, two biological replicates of bulk PBMCs were collected. PBMCs were isolated from peripheral blood using a standard Ficoll-Paque protocol. TriZol was used to extract RNA from bulk PBMCs, CD4 and CD8 fractions, and dextramer-positive and dextramer-negative fractions. The chain joins TRBV3-1 to TRBJ2-7; 7 of the junction bases match TRBD1. This receptor was taken from a young man who received the YFV17D yellow fever vaccine. This specimen was PBMCs, taken 15 days after the yellow fever booster vaccination. The DNA is TGTGCCAGCAGCCAAGAAGGGGGCGGTTACGAGCAGTACTTC. The encoded protein is CASSQEGGGYEQYF.